These T cell receptor beta chains were read from a single sample in a study of blood T cell repertoires in COVID-19. Assay used: immunoSEQ multiplex PCR; TCRdb lists only in-frame clones, some missing. In the table there are about 200,000 clones, approximately 81% of which are singletons. Source material: peripheral blood. These TCRs come from a woman older than 75 with acute or convalescent COVID-19. The CDR3 runs from the conserved cysteine through the conserved F or W. The D gene is left open where the match is weak. Clone size is shown for a subset of rows, as once, few, many or a class of expanded clone.

cdr3_nt cdr3_aa j_call d_call clone_size v_call
TGTGCCAGCAGCTTAGGAGCAGGAAAGCTAAATGAAAAACTGTTTTTT CASSLGAGKLNEKLFF TRBJ1-4 NA NA TRBV7-9
TGTGCCAGCAGCTTGTTTGGCCAGAACACTGAAGCTTTCTTT CASSLFGQNTEAFF TRBJ1-1 NA NA TRBV5-4
TGTGCCAGCAGTTTCGCGGGGAGGACTACTCAGCAGTTCTTC CASSFAGRTTQQFF TRBJ2-1 NA few TRBV27
TGTGCCAGCACTATGACAGCTAACTACGAGCAGTACTTC CASTMTANYEQYF TRBJ2-7 NA once TRBV12-3/TRBV12-4
TGTGCCAGTAGTATAGGGGGACAGAACACTGAAGCTTTCTTT CASSIGGQNTEAFF TRBJ1-1 NA once TRBV19
TGTGCCATCAGTCCGCAGGGACTTCTAGCCAAAAACATTCAGTACTTC CAISPQGLLAKNIQYF TRBJ2-4 NA NA TRBV10-3
TGTGCCAGCAGCCCCTTAGCCGGCTACGAGCAGTACTTC CASSPLAGYEQYF TRBJ2-7 NA NA TRBV3-1/TRBV3-2
TGTGCCAGTACCCGGGGGGGCGGGAACTCCTACAATGAGCAGTTCTTC CASTRGGGNSYNEQFF TRBJ2-1 TRBD2 NA TRBV19
TGTGCCAGCAGTTATGAGGAGACCCAGTACTTC CASSYEETQYF TRBJ2-5 NA NA TRBV28
TGTGCCAGCAGTGAAGCCGGAGGGGTGGCTGAAGCTTTCTTT CASSEAGGVAEAFF TRBJ1-1 NA NA TRBV2
TGCGCCAGCAGCGATCCAGTGAGGGTGGCTTTCTTT CASSDPVRVAFF TRBJ1-1 NA NA TRBV5-1
TGTGCCAGCAGTCCGACACCGAACACTGAAGCTTTCTTT CASSPTPNTEAFF TRBJ1-1 NA few TRBV6-4
TGTGCCAGCCGCCGAGGGGGTTCTAATAAGGCTTTCTTT CASRRGGSNKAFF TRBJ1-1 NA NA TRBV5-4
TGTGCCAGCAGCTCGCGGGGGAGCACTGAAGCTTTCTTT CASSSRGSTEAFF TRBJ1-1 NA NA TRBV11-3
TGTGCCAGCAGCTGGAGGGAGGGGCCGAATGAAAAACTGTTTTTT CASSWREGPNEKLFF TRBJ1-4 NA NA TRBV5-4
TGTGCCAGCAGCTATGGACTGCGAATGAACACTGAAGCTTTCTTT CASSYGLRMNTEAFF TRBJ1-1 NA NA TRBV5-5
TGCAGCGTTACGACTAACAGTCGCACAGATACGCAGTATTTT CSVTTNSRTDTQYF TRBJ2-3 NA few TRBV29-1
TGTGCCAGCAGCGTAAACAAAGGGAGCTGGGGTGAGCAGTACTTC CASSVNKGSWGEQYF TRBJ2-7 NA NA TRBV5-4
TGTGCCAGCAGCAAGGAGGCGGGCCTTAACAATCAGCCCCAGCATTTT CASSKEAGLNNQPQHF TRBJ1-5 NA NA TRBV21-1
TGCGCCAGCAGCACCGGGACAGGGGGAATCAATGAGCAGTTCTTC CASSTGTGGINEQFF TRBJ2-1 TRBD1 NA TRBV5-1
TGTGCCAGCAGTGAACTACAGATCTATGGCTACACCTTC CASSELQIYGYTF TRBJ1-2 NA NA TRBV2
TGTGCCAGTAGTACCCGGGACGGGGAGCTGTTTTTT CASSTRDGELFF TRBJ2-2 NA few TRBV19
TGTGCCAGCAGTGAAGCGGGGGCAGGGTGGTCGCATGGCTACACCTTC CASSEAGAGWSHGYTF TRBJ1-2 NA NA TRBV6-1
TGTGCCAGCAGCTCGGGACTAGCGGGAGACACCGGGGAGCTGTTTTTT CASSSGLAGDTGELFF TRBJ2-2 TRBD2 NA TRBV5-4
TGTGCCAGCACCCCGACGGGTAGCAATCAGCCCCAGCATTTT CASTPTGSNQPQHF TRBJ1-5 NA NA TRBV6-1
TGTGCCACCAGTGTTAGCGGGGGCCCAAACAATGAGCAGTTCTTC CATSVSGGPNNEQFF TRBJ2-1 TRBD2 NA TRBV24-1
TGTGCCACCAGTGATTTTACGGGACAGGGGATACACGAGCAGTACTTC CATSDFTGQGIHEQYF TRBJ2-7 TRBD1 NA TRBV24-1
TGTGCCAGCAGCTTAGGGGGACAGGGTATTATGTCGAACTATGGCTACACCTTC CASSLGGQGIMSNYGYTF TRBJ1-2 TRBD1 NA TRBV7-9
TGTGCCAGCAGCCAAGACGACAGGGTATCTGAAGCTTTCTTT CASSQDDRVSEAFF TRBJ1-1 TRBD1 NA TRBV3-1/TRBV3-2
TGTGCCAGCAGCCAAGCGGGACAGGGGAATCAGCCCCAGCATTTT CASSQAGQGNQPQHF TRBJ1-5 TRBD1 NA TRBV3-1/TRBV3-2
TGTGCCAGCAATAACCTAGACAGCTATAATTCACCCCTCCACTTT CASNNLDSYNSPLHF TRBJ1-6 NA few TRBV27
TGCGCCAGCAGCTTCACGGGACTAGAAGAGACCCAGTACTTC CASSFTGLEETQYF TRBJ2-5 TRBD2 NA TRBV5-1
TGCAGCGTTGGGCAGGGTGGCTCTAATGAAAAACTGTTTTTT CSVGQGGSNEKLFF TRBJ1-4 NA NA TRBV29-1
TGTGCCAGTAGTATAGTGAGGGAAGGCAATCAGCCCCAGCATTTT CASSIVREGNQPQHF TRBJ1-5 NA NA TRBV19
TGCGCCAGCAAAAAACAAGAGGTGAACACCGGGGAGCTGTTTTTT CASKKQEVNTGELFF TRBJ2-2 NA NA TRBV10-2
TGTGCCAGCAGCCCAAGCACAGGACCTTCACCCCTCCACTTT CASSPSTGPSPLHF TRBJ1-6 NA once TRBV7-6
TGTGCCAGCACGGCAACTAATGAAAAACTGTTTTTT CASTATNEKLFF TRBJ1-4 NA NA TRBV6-5
TGTGCCAGCAGCCAACCCCGTGAGAGTTCACCCCTCCACTTT CASSQPRESSPLHF TRBJ1-6 NA NA TRBV3-1/TRBV3-2
TGTGCCAGCAGCCCATACAGGGAGGGCGAGCAGTACTTC CASSPYREGEQYF TRBJ2-7 NA NA TRBV7-8